The clone carrying this TCR beta chain was seen a few times. Its antigen is not known. This CDR3 contains 12 residues. CDR1 and CDR2 (germline): DFQATT, SNEGSKA (reference sequence). Trimming took 3 bases from V and 4 from J, leaving 10 bases between them. Amplification of TCR beta CDR3 regions used RNA as the template. TCR CDR3 underwent first-round RT-PCR with the HTBI primer set. TCRdb re-derived calls from the multiplex PCR reads in MiXCR, one entry per CDR3 protein. This sample yields 600,000 or so distinct CDR3 sequences, of which approximately 44% are seen a single time; roughly 8.2% belongs to the top ten. If no ophthalmopathy progression occurred within 18 months, Graves' hyperthyroidism was stable. Disease duration under 2 months; hyperthyroidism patients were aged 18 to 65. For the diagnoses, clinical symptoms, serum thyroxine and TRAb, thyroid ultrasound and orbital computed tomography were used.

The sample is drawn from a study of T cells in Graves' hyperthyroidism and ophthalmopathy. Notes on the study in general: With a median lead of 6.5 months before onset, the model predicted ophthalmopathy.

What was sequenced was peripheral blood or thyroid tissue (not recorded which). The sequence came from a woman younger than 35 with Graves' hyperthyroidism. The chain is built from TRBV20-1 and TRBJ2-7, with a possible D match to TRBD2 (5 bases). CDR3 nucleotide sequence: TGCAGTGCTAGGACGGGATTATACGAGCAGTACTTC. Translated, it gives CSARTGLYEQYF.